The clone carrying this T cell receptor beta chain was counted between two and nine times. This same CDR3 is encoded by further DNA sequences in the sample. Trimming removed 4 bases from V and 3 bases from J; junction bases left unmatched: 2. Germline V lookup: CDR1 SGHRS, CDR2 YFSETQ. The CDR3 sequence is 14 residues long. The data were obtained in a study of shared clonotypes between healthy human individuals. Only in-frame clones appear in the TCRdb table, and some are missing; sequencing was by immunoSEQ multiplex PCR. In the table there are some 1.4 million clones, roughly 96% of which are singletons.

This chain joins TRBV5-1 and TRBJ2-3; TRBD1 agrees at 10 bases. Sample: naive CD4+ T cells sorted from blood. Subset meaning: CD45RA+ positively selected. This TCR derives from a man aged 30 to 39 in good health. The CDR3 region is CASSPGQGTDTQYF. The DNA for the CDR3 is TGCGCCAGCAGCCCGGGACAGGGGACAGATACGCAGTATTTT.